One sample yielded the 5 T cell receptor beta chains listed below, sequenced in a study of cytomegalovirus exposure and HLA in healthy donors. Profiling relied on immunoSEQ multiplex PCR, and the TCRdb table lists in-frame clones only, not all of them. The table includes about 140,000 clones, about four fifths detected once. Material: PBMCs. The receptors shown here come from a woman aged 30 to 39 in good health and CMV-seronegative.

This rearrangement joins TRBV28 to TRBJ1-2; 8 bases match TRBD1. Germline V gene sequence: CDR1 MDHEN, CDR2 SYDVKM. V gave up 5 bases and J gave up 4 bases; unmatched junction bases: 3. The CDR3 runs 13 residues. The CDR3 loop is CASSDGQGYGYTF. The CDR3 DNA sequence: TGTGCCAGCAGTGACGGACAGGGCTATGGCTACACCTTC.

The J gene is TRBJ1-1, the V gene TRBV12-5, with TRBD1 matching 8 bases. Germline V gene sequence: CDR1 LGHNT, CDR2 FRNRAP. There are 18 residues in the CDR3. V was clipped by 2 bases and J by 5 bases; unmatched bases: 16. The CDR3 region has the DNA TGTGCTAGTGGTTTGATCCTCAACCCTCGGACAGGGAAAACTGAAGCTTTCTTT. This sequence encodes CASGLILNPRTGKTEAFF.

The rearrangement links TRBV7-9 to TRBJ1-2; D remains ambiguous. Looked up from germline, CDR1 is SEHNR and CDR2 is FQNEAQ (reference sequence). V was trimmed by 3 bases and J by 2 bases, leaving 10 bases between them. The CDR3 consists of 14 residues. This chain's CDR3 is CASSFAGFNYGYTF. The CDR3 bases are TGTGCCAGCAGCTTTGCGGGTTTCAACTATGGCTACACCTTC.

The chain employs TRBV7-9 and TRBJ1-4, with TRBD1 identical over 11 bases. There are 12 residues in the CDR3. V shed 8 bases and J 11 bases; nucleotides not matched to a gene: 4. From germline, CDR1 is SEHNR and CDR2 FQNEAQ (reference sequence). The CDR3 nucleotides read TGTGCCAGCGCGGACAGGGGGCTTAAACTGTTTTTT. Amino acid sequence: CASADRGLKLFF.

This CDR3 is CASSQVFSASGGRETQYF. CDR3 nucleotide sequence: TGCGCCAGCAGCCAAGTCTTCTCAGCTAGCGGGGGGCGGGAGACCCAGTACTTC. This rearrangement joins TRBV4-1 to TRBJ2-5; 11 bases match TRBD2. J was trimmed by 5 bases and V by 1 base; bases with no gene match: 12. Germline V lookup: CDR1 MGHRA, CDR2 YSYEKL. The CDR3 is 18 residues long.